This T cell receptor beta chain originates from a study of shared clonotypes between healthy human individuals. Germline-derived CDR1 and CDR2 are SGHRS and YFSETQ. The V end was cut by 4 bases, the J end by 3 bases, with 11 bases between. The CDR3 is made up of 13 amino acids. This table comes from immunoSEQ multiplex PCR, and its TCRdb copy is limited to in-frame clones, with some not included. The sample yields approximately 2.5 million clones, approximately 94% seen once. Only one count was recorded for this clone. The specimen was naive CD4+ T cells from PBMCs. Subset meaning: CD45RA+ positively selected. The origin of this receptor is a man younger than 35 in good health. Some clones in this sample may be carry-over from other donors' samples. This rearrangement joins TRBV5-1 to TRBJ2-7, with D possibly matching TRBD2 (6 bases). The CDR3 DNA reads TGCGCCAGCAGCCCGAACGGGGGCTACGAGCAGTACTTC. It is translated as CASSPNGGYEQYF. Full variable domain (outside the CDR3, taken from reference TRBV5-1 and TRBJ2-7): KAGVTQTPRYLIKTRGQQVTLSCSPISGHRSVSWYQQTPGQGLQFLFEYFSETQRNKGNFPGRFSGRQFSNSRSEMNVSTLELGDSALYLCASSPNGGYEQYFGPGTRLTVT.